This T cell receptor (beta chain) was sequenced during a study of blood T cell repertoires in COVID-19. Study-level background: COVID-19 samples, acute and convalescent, were from the United States, Italy and Spain. T cells, B-cell-depleted T cells, or PBMCs supplied cDNA or gDNA.

This CDR3 is 15 amino acids long. Germline assignment: CDR1 MDHEN and CDR2 SYDVKM. V was pared by 5 bases and J by 2 bases, with 5 bases of the junction left unmatched. Study processing details: Estimated nucleated cell counts came from reference gene primer amplification. Clones were sequenced by immunoSEQ multiplex PCR, and TCRdb holds only the in-frame ones, with some missing. That table is the source of V, J and clone size, and D and trimming were worked out from the DNA. The top ten hold roughly 2.4% of the sample, which has some 200,000 clones, 80% to 85% seen once. What was sequenced was peripheral blood. This receptor was taken from a woman aged 60-75 years with acute or convalescent COVID-19. This chain uses TRBV28 with TRBJ1-2; 10 bases map to TRBD1. The CDR3 protein is CASSPLTGGNYGYTF. The CDR3 nucleotides are TGTGCCAGCAGTCCTTTGACAGGGGGCAACTATGGCTACACCTTC.